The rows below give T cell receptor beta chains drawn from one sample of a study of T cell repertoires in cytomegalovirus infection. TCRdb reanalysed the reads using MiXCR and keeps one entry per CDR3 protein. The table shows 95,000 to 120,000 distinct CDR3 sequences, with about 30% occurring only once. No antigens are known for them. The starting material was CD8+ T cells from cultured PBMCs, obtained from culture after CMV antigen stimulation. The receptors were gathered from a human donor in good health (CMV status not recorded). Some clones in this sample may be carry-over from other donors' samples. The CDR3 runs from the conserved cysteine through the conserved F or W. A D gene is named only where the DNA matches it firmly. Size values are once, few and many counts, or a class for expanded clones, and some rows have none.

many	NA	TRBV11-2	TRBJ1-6	TGTGCCAGCAGCGTGAGAGGGCAAGGTTCCTATAATTCACCCCTCCACTTT	CASSVRGQGSYNSPLHF
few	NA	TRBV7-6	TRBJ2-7	TGTGCCAGCAGCCCCGGACGGCTGGGAGACGAGCAGTACTTC	CASSPGRLGDEQYF
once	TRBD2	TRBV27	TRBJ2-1	TGTGCCAGCAGTTCTACTAGCGGGGGTACAAGAGCTTACAATGAGCAGTTCTTC	CASSSTSGGTRAYNEQFF
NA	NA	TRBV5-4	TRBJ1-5	TGTGCCAGCAGCCCCGTGGACCGCGCCCAAAGCAATCAGCCCCAGCATTTT	CASSPVDRAQSNQPQHF
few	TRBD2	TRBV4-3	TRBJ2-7	TGCGCCAGCAGCCAAGATCTAGACTTGGGACTAGCGGCCTACGAGCAGTACTTC	CASSQDLDLGLAAYEQYF
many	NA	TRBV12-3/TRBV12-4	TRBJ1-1	TGTGCCAGCAGCCCCCAGGGTACTGAAGCTTTCTTT	CASSPQGTEAFF
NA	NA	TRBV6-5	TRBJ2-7	TGTGCCAGCAGTTACTCGAGGGGGGACGTGAACTCCTACGAGCAGTACTTC	CASSYSRGDVNSYEQYF
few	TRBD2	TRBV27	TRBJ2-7	TGTGCCAGCAGTTGGACTAGCGGTGACTCCTACGAGCAGTACTTC	CASSWTSGDSYEQYF
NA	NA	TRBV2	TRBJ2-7	TGTGCCAGCAGTGAAGCGCTTCTGGGGGGCCGCGAGCAGTACTTC	CASSEALLGGREQYF
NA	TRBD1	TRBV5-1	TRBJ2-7	TGCGCCAGCAGCGCCCCGGGGACAGGGGTCCCCCGCGAGCAGTACTTC	CASSAPGTGVPREQYF
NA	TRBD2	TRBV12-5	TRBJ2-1	TGTGCTAGTGGTTTGGTACGCGTGGCGGGGGCCTACAATGAGCAGTTCTTC	CASGLVRVAGAYNEQFF
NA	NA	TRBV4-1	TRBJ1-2	TGCGCCAGCAGCCAACAGACCGGGGATGTCTATGGCTACACCTTC	CASSQQTGDVYGYTF
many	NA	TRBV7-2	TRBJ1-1	TGTGCCAGCAGCTTCTCAGTGAACACTGAAGCTTTCTTT	CASSFSVNTEAFF
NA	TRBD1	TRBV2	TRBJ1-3	TGTGCCAGCAGTGAGAGGGACAGATTCTCTGGAAACACCATATATTTT	CASSERDRFSGNTIYF
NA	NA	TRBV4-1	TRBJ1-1	TGCGCCAGCAGCCACGGCAACACTGAAGCTTTCTTT	CASSHGNTEAFF
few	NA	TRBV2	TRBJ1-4	TGTGCCAGCAGAACCCATGGAACGTCAACTAATGAAAAACTGTTTTTT	CASRTHGTSTNEKLFF
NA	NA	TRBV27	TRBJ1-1	TGTGCCAGCAGTTTAATGAGGGGCCGGACTGAAGCTTTCTTT	CASSLMRGRTEAFF
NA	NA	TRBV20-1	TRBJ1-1	TGCAGTGCTAGAGGACCAATAGAAGCTTTCTTT	CSARGPIEAFF
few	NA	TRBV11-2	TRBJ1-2	TGTGCCAGCAGCCCAACGACAGTTGACTATGGCTACACCTTC	CASSPTTVDYGYTF
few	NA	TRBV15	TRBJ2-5	TGTGCCACCAGCAGAGGGGTAGGAGTCGGGGCCCAGTACTTC	CATSRGVGVGAQYF
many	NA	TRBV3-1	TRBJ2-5	TGTGCCAGCAGCCAACAAGGGGTAGGGGAGACCCAGTACTTC	CASSQQGVGETQYF
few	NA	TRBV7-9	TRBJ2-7	TGTGCCAGCAGCTTAAGTTCGGACAACACCTACGAGCAGTACTTC	CASSLSSDNTYEQYF
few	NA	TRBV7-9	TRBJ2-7	TGTGCCAGCAGCCCCCCAGGGGCGCTTGCCTACGAGCAGTACTTC	CASSPPGALAYEQYF
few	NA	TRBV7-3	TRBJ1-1	TGTGCCAGCAGCCGAGGGGACACTGAAGCTTTCTTT	CASSRGDTEAFF
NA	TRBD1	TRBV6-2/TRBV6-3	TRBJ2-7	TGTGCCAGCAGCTATGATGCGGACAGGGGGTACGACGAGCAGTACTTC	CASSYDADRGYDEQYF
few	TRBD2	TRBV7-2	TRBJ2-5	TGTGCCAGCAGCAGAGGGGGAGCGGGGGGGGAAGAGACCCAGTACTTC	CASSRGGAGGEETQYF
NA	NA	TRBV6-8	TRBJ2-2	TGTGCCAGCAAGCTTGGGAACACCGGGGAGCTGTTTTTT	CASKLGNTGELFF
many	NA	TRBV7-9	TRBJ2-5	TGTGCCAGCAGCCGAGAGGGACACCAAGAGACCCAGTACTTC	CASSREGHQETQYF
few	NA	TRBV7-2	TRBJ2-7	TGTGCCAGCAGCCCCCCATGGAGGGGGCGACCAACTTACGAGCAGTACTTC	CASSPPWRGRPTYEQYF
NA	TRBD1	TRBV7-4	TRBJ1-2	TGTGCCAGCAGCGTAGTGGGACAGGGTGACCGCGGGTATGGCTACACCTTC	CASSVVGQGDRGYGYTF
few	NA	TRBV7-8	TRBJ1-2	TGTGCCAGTAGAGGGGGGATTCACTATGGCTACACCTTC	CASRGGIHYGYTF
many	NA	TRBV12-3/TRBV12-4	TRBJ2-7	TGTGCCAGCAGTTTAGGCAGGATCTACGAGCAGTACTTC	CASSLGRIYEQYF
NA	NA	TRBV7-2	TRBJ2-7	TGTGCCAGCAGCCCCACTACCTACGAGCAGTACTTC	CASSPTTYEQYF